One sample yielded the 27 T cell receptor beta chains listed below, sequenced in a study of shared clonotypes between healthy human individuals. Using immunoSEQ multiplex PCR, the repertoire was profiled, and TCRdb retains in-frame clones only, with some absent. Of about 450,000 clones detected, more than 75% appear once; the ten largest clones hold 13%. Sequencing input: PBMCs. These receptors all stem from a woman in her forties in good health. Some clones in this sample may be carry-over from other donors' samples.

This chain links TRBV5-6 with TRBJ2-1, with 11 bases fitting TRBD2. The CDR3 runs to 17 residues. V shed 4 bases, J shed 7 bases, and the junction held 13 bases outside the gene matches. The germline CDR1 and CDR2 sequences are SGHDT and YYEEEE. CDR3: CASSPPPGLAAQNEQFF. The CDR3 region has the DNA TGTGCCAGCAGCCCGCCCCCGGGACTAGCGGCCCAAAATGAGCAGTTCTTC.

This clone came up once. The rearrangement uses TRBV7-8 and TRBJ2-7; 7 bases map to TRBD2. V gave up 6 bases and J gave up 0 bases; unmatched junction bases: 14. This CDR3 is built from 17 residues. Germline V gene sequence: CDR1 SGHVS, CDR2 FQNEAQ. CDR3 nucleotides: TGTGCCAGCAGTCCTAATACAGCGGGAATAACCTCCTACGAGCAGTACTTC. It encodes CASSPNTAGITSYEQYF.

The V call is TRBV6-5, the J call TRBJ2-7; 7 nucleotides align to TRBD2. The CDR3 has 16 residues. V lost 0 bases, J lost 2 bases, and 7 bases stayed unmatched. The germline CDR1 and CDR2 sequences are MNHEY and SVGAGI. The CDR3 DNA reads TGTGCCAGCAGTTACTCTTTCCTAGCGGAGACCTACGAGCAGTACTTC. Translated: CASSYSFLAETYEQYF.

V usage is TRBV7-6 and J usage is TRBJ2-7; maybe TRBD2 (5 bases). CDR3 length: 11 amino acids. V was clipped by 5 bases and J by 7 bases, with 9 bases between them. Germline V gene sequence: CDR1 SGHVS, CDR2 FNYEAQ. The DNA of the CDR3 is TGTGCCAGCAGCAGAGGGAGAGAGCAGTACTTC. This codes for CASSRGREQYF. The full variable domain, in which reference TRBV7-6 and TRBJ2-7 provide the parts outside the CDR3, is GAGVSQSPRYKVTKRGQDVALRCDPISGHVSLYWYRQALGQGPEFLTYFNYEAQQDKSGLPNDRFSAERPEGSISTLTIQRTEQRDSAMYRCASSRGREQYFGPGTRLTVT.

This chain links TRBV5-1 with TRBJ2-5; D may be TRBD1 or TRBD2 (7 bases each). Trimming pared 6 bases from V and 1 base from J, leaving 19 bases between. CDR3 length equals 16 residues. Germline CDR1 reads SGHRS; CDR2 reads YFSETQ. The CDR3 spells CASTTGAGEGQETQYF. As DNA, the CDR3 is TGCGCCAGCACCACAGGGGCAGGGGAGGGCCAAGAGACCCAGTACTTC. Combining the CDR3 with reference TRBV5-1 and TRBJ2-5 gives the whole variable domain KAGVTQTPRYLIKTRGQQVTLSCSPISGHRSVSWYQQTPGQGLQFLFEYFSETQRNKGNFPGRFSGRQFSNSRSEMNVSTLELGDSALYLCASTTGAGEGQETQYFGPGTRLLVL.

The chain has TRBV28 and TRBJ2-7; 10 bases align to TRBD2. CDR3 size: 15 residues. V lost 6 bases, J lost 3 bases, and 8 bases stayed unmatched. Germline V CDR1 and CDR2: MDHEN, SYDVKM. DNA for the CDR3: TGTGCCAGCAGCATAGGGACTAGCGATTACTACGAGCAGTACTTC. It encodes CASSIGTSDYYEQYF.

The chain links TRBV11-2 to TRBJ2-7; D is possibly TRBD1 or TRBD2 (5 bases each). CDR3 length equals 15 residues. V was shortened by 3 bases and J by 10 bases, with 22 bases between the two germline ends. Germline V lookup: CDR1 SGHAT, CDR2 FQNNGV. CDR3 nucleotide sequence: TGTGCCAGCAGCTTCGAAACCGGGACCACAACCGACCAGTACTTC. Protein product: CASSFETGTTTDQYF.

This rearrangement joins TRBV29-1 to TRBJ2-7; TRBD2 is a possible D gene (5 bases). This CDR3 contains 13 residues. V was trimmed by 4 bases and J by 2 bases, leaving 12 bases between them. Germline V gives CDR1 SQVTM, CDR2 ANQGSEA. In nucleotides, the CDR3 is TGCAGCGTTGCGAGAGGCGGGCCCTACGAGCAGTACTTC. Amino acids: CSVARGGPYEQYF.

V is TRBV15 and J is TRBJ2-4, with D tentatively TRBD2 (5 bases). V lost 0 bases and J 0 bases, leaving 30 bases between the germline ends. The germline V gene encodes CDR1 LNHNV and CDR2 YYDKDF (reference sequence). The CDR3 loop spans 23 amino acids. The CDR3 DNA is TGTGCCACCAGCAGAGATCGGCGCGCGGAAATTGACGGGGAAGACAAAGCCAAAAACATTCAGTACTTC. Translating gives CATSRDRRAEIDGEDKAKNIQYF.

The rearrangement joins TRBV19 to TRBJ1-2; unclear D gene. This CDR3 region has 14 residues. The V gene lost 4 bases and the J gene lost 4 bases, with 13 bases spanning the gap. CDR1 is LNHDA, CDR2 SQIVND, per germline (reference sequence). The CDR3 DNA is TGTGCCAGTAGTAGCCGCCAGGAGGTCTATGGCTACACCTTC. Translation gives CASSSRQEVYGYTF. The complete variable domain, with remaining parts taken from reference TRBV19 and TRBJ1-2, reads DGGITQSPKYLFRKEGQNVTLSCEQNLNHDAMYWYRQDPGQGLRLIYYSQIVNDFQKGDIAEGYSVSREKKESFPLTVTSAQKNPTAFYLCASSSRQEVYGYTFGSGTRLTVV.

This clone was seen a single time. The chain uses TRBV18 and TRBJ2-1; 11 bases agree with TRBD2. This CDR3 has 17 amino acids. Looked up from germline, CDR1 is KGHSH and CDR2 is LQKENI. The junction had 7 bases not matched to a gene; V was cut back by 3 bases and J by 3 bases. CDR3 bases: TGTGCCAGCTCACCTGCCGAAGGGACTAGCGGCTACAATGAGCAGTTCTTC. Encoded protein: CASSPAEGTSGYNEQFF. Variable domain in full (rest from reference TRBV18 and TRBJ2-1): NAGVMQNPRHLVRRRGQEARLRCSPMKGHSHVYWYRQLPEEGLKFMVYLQKENIIDESGMPKERFSAEFPKEGPSILRIQQVVRGDSAAYFCASSPAEGTSGYNEQFFGPGTRLTVL.

The chain links TRBV15 to TRBJ2-3; 15 bases agree with TRBD2. Germline assignment: CDR1 LNHNV and CDR2 YYDKDF (reference sequence). This CDR3 spans 15 amino acids. Germline trimming cut 4 bases from V and 5 bases from J; bases unmatched to any gene: 1. In nucleotides, the CDR3 is TGTGCCACCAGCAAGGGACTAGCGGGAGGAGATACGCAGTATTTT. It specifies CATSKGLAGGDTQYF.

The chain recombines TRBV28 with TRBJ1-2; D possibly corresponds to TRBD1 (6 bases). The germline V gene has CDR1 MDHEN and CDR2 SYDVKM. V lost 7 bases to trimming and J lost 8 bases, with 20 bases between them. CDR3 length equals 14 residues. The CDR3 loop reads CASKMSGEVVGYTF. The DNA of the CDR3 is TGTGCCAGCAAAATGTCAGGGGAGGTGGTCGGCTACACCTTC.

The chain couples TRBV7-2 to TRBJ2-7; 7 bases map to TRBD2. CDR1 and CDR2 (germline): SGHTA, FQGNSA. The V and J ends lost 2 bases and 0 bases, in that order; junction bases with no gene match: 4. The CDR3 sequence is 15 residues long. CDR3 nucleotides: TGTGCCAGCAGCTTATGGTCTAGCGGCTCCTACGAGCAGTACTTC. Protein: CASSLWSSGSYEQYF.

The chain recombines TRBV18 with TRBJ1-2, with TRBD1 matching 10 bases. Germline V lookup: CDR1 KGHSH, CDR2 LQKENI. J was trimmed by 1 base and V by 0 bases; bases with no gene match: 2. CDR3 length: 16 residues. DNA for the CDR3: TGTGCCAGCTCACCACCGGGACAGGGGAATAACTATGGCTACACCTTC. This gives the protein CASSPPGQGNNYGYTF.

The chain combines TRBV2 with TRBJ2-5; TRBD2 agrees at 10 bases. The germline V gene has CDR1 SNHLY and CDR2 FYNNEI. The length of the CDR3 is 14 residues. The junction had 5 bases not matched to a gene; V was cut back by 3 bases and J by 7 bases. The CDR3 DNA reads as TGTGCCAGCAGTGAGGTGGAGCGGGAGGGGACCCAGTACTTC. Its protein is CASSEVEREGTQYF.

DNA of the CDR3: TGTGCCAGCACCGGGACAGGGGCAGTAGGGGCCAACGTCCTGACTTTC. It encodes CASTGTGAVGANVLTF. This chain joins TRBV28 and TRBJ2-6, with 10 bases lining up with TRBD1. Per germline, CDR1 MDHEN and CDR2 SYDVKM. There are 16 residues in the CDR3. With V trimmed by 7 bases and J by 4 bases, 7 bases remained unmatched.

This rearrangement joins TRBV11-2 to TRBJ2-5; 7 nucleotides agree with TRBD1. The J call may not be correct, given that the DNA end is closer to TRBJ2-7. Germline CDR1 and CDR2: SGHAT and FQNNGV. CDR3 length equals 14 residues. CDR3 bases: TGTGCCAGCAGCGCCCGGGACAGAGCCTACGAGCAGTACTTC. The encoded protein is CASSARDRAYEQYF.

The chain combines TRBV7-6 with TRBJ2-1; D is unclear. Germline CDR1 reads SGHVS; CDR2 reads FNYEAQ. Trimming removed 1 base at V and 4 bases at J, with 2 bases between. The CDR3 is 12 amino acids. The chain's CDR3 is CASSLGYNEQFF. As DNA, the CDR3 is TGTGCCAGCAGCTTAGGGTACAATGAGCAGTTCTTC.

In this sample, this clone turned up a few times. The rearrangement joins TRBV28 to TRBJ2-3, with D tentatively TRBD2 (6 bases). In germline, CDR1 is MDHEN, CDR2 SYDVKM. The CDR3 runs 12 residues. V was trimmed by 3 bases and J by 12 bases, leaving 13 bases between them. The CDR3 sequence is CASSFASSVQYF. As DNA, the CDR3 is TGTGCCAGCAGTTTCGCGTCTAGCGTTCAGTATTTT.

The rearrangement joins TRBV29-1 to TRBJ2-1, with unresolved D. CDR1 is SQVTM and CDR2 is ANQGSEA in the germline V gene. The CDR3 totals 13 residues. V was clipped by 0 bases and J by 6 bases, with 9 bases between them. The chain's CDR3 is CSVEDSLANEQFF. The CDR3 nucleotides read TGCAGCGTTGAAGATTCCCTCGCCAATGAGCAGTTCTTC.

The V and J genes are TRBV19 and TRBJ2-7; D perhaps matches TRBD2 (5 bases). CDR1 and CDR2 from the germline V gene are LNHDA and SQIVND (reference sequence). V lost 6 bases to trimming and J lost 3 bases, with 21 bases between them. The CDR3 has 16 residues. Written as DNA, the CDR3 is TGTGCCAGTAGCTCAGCGGCCCAAAAGGAGATCTACGAGCAGTACTTC. The encoded protein is CASSSAAQKEIYEQYF.

This sequence joins TRBV27 and TRBJ2-7, with 7 bases lining up with TRBD2. CDR3 size: 14 residues. Trimming removed 11 bases from V and 0 bases from J; junction bases left unmatched: 10. Germline CDR1 and CDR2: MNHEY and SMNVEV (reference sequence). The CDR3 is CAGKASGSSYEQYF. The CDR3 DNA is TGTGCCGGCAAGGCTAGCGGAAGCTCCTACGAGCAGTACTTC.

The CDR3 sequence is CASSMWGRRTGELFF. Here the CDR3 DNA reads TGTGCCAGTAGTATGTGGGGGCGTCGAACCGGGGAGCTGTTTTTT. The chain has TRBV19 and TRBJ2-2, with D perhaps TRBD1 (6 bases). Germline CDR1 LNHDA, CDR2 SQIVND (reference sequence). V lost 3 bases to trimming and J lost 5 bases, with 13 bases between them. The CDR3 totals 15 residues. The full variable domain, its missing parts supplied by reference TRBV19 and TRBJ2-2, is DGGITQSPKYLFRKEGQNVTLSCEQNLNHDAMYWYRQDPGQGLRLIYYSQIVNDFQKGDIAEGYSVSREKKESFPLTVTSAQKNPTAFYLCASSMWGRRTGELFFGEGSRLTVL.

This chain joins TRBV5-6 and TRBJ2-2; 10 bases are shared with TRBD2. Trimming took 4 bases from V and 0 from J; bases not matched to a gene: 3. The CDR3 contains 16 residues. Germline assignment: CDR1 SGHDT and CDR2 YYEEEE. The CDR3 protein is CASSRGLAANTGELFF. CDR3 coding DNA: TGTGCCAGCAGCCGCGGACTAGCGGCGAACACCGGGGAGCTGTTTTTT.

The genes are TRBV5-8 and TRBJ2-3; D may be TRBD1 (6 bases). Germline lookup yields CDR1 SGHTS and CDR2 YDEGEE. The germline V and J ends were trimmed by 0 bases and 2 bases, with 7 bases remaining between them. This CDR3 has 14 residues. The CDR3, as DNA: TGTGCCAGCAGCTTGGCAGGGGACACAGATACGCAGTATTTT. Its translation is CASSLAGDTDTQYF.

This sequence joins TRBV5-4 and TRBJ1-2; TRBD1 matches 9 bases. CDR1 is SGHNT, CDR2 YYREEE, per germline (reference sequence). The CDR3 has 14 residues. V lost 4 bases, J lost 8 bases, and 9 bases stayed unmatched. This chain's CDR3 is CASSRGGQGIGYTF. The CDR3 region has the DNA TGTGCCAGCAGCAGAGGGGGACAGGGTATAGGCTACACCTTC.